This T cell receptor (beta chain) was sequenced during a study of cytomegalovirus exposure and HLA in healthy donors (dated by TCRdb to about 2017). At the level of the whole study: An earlier analysis of approximately 640 of the donors reported 276 Gb of sequence data and some 120 million unique TCR beta sequences from about 179 million T cells. An early release that covered about 640 HLA-typed donors contained about 300 gigabases of sequencing data and tens of millions of unique TCR sequences. Of the 398 genotyped donors, over 65% fell in the genetic ancestry cluster associated with self-reported Caucasian donors. The study was designed to test whether signatures of past pathogen exposure could be identified by cataloging public T cell receptors. The T cell repertoires of under 700 subjects were profiled by immunosequencing and related to cytomegalovirus serostatus. Besides the first cohort of approximately 710 subjects, a separate validation cohort made up of 120 different subjects was used. To predict cytomegalovirus infection status, the study combined high-throughput TCR immunosequencing, statistical association of individual TCRs with disease status, and machine learning. A later analysis re-analyzed previously published TCR beta repertoires from 666 donors and added high-resolution HLA genotyping to study TCR occurrence patterns. In the later analysis, no new phenotypic data were used to find candidate immune exposures; instead, reliance was placed on TCR beta sequences and their occurrence across donors. An earlier analysis of around 580 of the donors used high-throughput TCR beta sequencing to judge whether each TCR beta V gene segment behaved as functional or pseudogenic. Alongside the repertoire data, information on donor age, sex, ethnicity and CMV serostatus was compiled. In a later genetic analysis, genome-wide SNP genotypes for about three fifths of the 666 donors were used, and that subset was treated as a discovery cohort. Every discovery cohort repertoire had been produced on one sequencing platform. Both class I and class II loci were covered by HLA typing, at four-digit resolution. The number of typed donors differed by locus: about 620-640 for A, B, C, DRB1 and DQB1; 500 to 550 for DQA1; over 600 for DPA1; and roughly 450 for DPB1. Roughly five DR-DQ haplotypes were handled as single units for association and clustering, since linkage in the cohort was strong. Across about 370 genotyped donors of the cohort, an average of approximately 200,000 unique TCR beta nucleotide sequences per donor were sequenced, and roughly 20% of those sequences were non-productive. The investigation overall reported the following: Sequencing depth was assumed to be roughly uniform across donors in the presence/absence analyses, though that assumption may not hold. A cluster of highly shared sequence variants was judged likely to represent a technical artifact of the sequencing pipeline. Linkage disequilibrium might explain the correlated functional status among segregating V segments, but an unknown experimental factor could not be ruled out. Across donors, most TCR sequences were observed very rarely, whereas some public TCRs were present in many individuals. In both the original and validation cohorts, the classifier was reported to diagnose cytomegalovirus status with high specificity and sensitivity. For the cohort, immune exposure information was limited to CMV serostatus. In this cohort, only TCR beta chains were sequenced, and detectable features were limited by the absence of alpha or paired-chain data. At a false discovery rate of 0.05, a later analysis linked around 15,000 TCR beta sequences to specific HLA alleles. A few of the identified cytomegalovirus-associated TCR beta chains were confirmed in vitro to be specific for cytomegalovirus antigens. A later genetic analysis associated a missense DCLRE1C variant with V-gene and J-gene trimming of TCR beta chains, and an independent cohort replicated the association. Because HLA typing was missing for some donors at each locus, association tests included only the typed subset. When HLA alleles, especially DR and DQ, strongly co-occurred, attributing TCR associations to individual alleles was difficult. A later genetic analysis reported fewer N-insertions in productive TCRs among donors in an Asian-associated ancestry cluster than the roughly 700-donor mean. In a later analysis, the rate of TCR association differed among HLA loci, with DRB1 alleles having the most associated TCRs and HLA-C alleles having the fewest. The authors suggested that the approach could potentially be extended to other disease states and immunological phenotypes. Fewer than 20 rarely observed V segments, including chromosome 9 orphons, were excluded from the earlier analysis of some 590 of the donors because counts were too low. The 87-base-pair reads could not distinguish some IMGT-functional V segments, including TRBV6-2 and TRBV6-3, so those segments were excluded. Broadly in line with IMGT annotations, most TCR beta V segments showed up in productive rearrangements about 87% or about 30% of the time in an earlier analysis of 587 of the donors. Compared with equally common non-associated chains, HLA-associated TCR beta chains in a later analysis were more clonally expanded and had lower generation probabilities. The study gave a list of over 150 TCR beta chains associated with cytomegalovirus. A later analysis reported that several top co-occurrence clusters appeared linked to parvovirus B19, influenza, CMV and Epstein-Barr virus. A further reported finding was that TCR beta sequences accurately predicted the HLA-A and HLA-B alleles for most subjects in the first cohort. Most CMV-associated TCR beta chains appeared to be HLA-restricted in a later analysis, and the HLA associations seemed to be driven largely by CMV exposure.

Library prep was done by the immunoSEQ multiplex PCR assay. The multiplex PCR relied on a mix of 60 forward primers for TCR Vbeta segments and 13 reverse primers for TCR Jbeta segments. Amplification of the CDR3 region of rearranged TCR beta genes was performed with a multiplex PCR assay on genomic DNA. On the Illumina HiSeq System, the amplified TCR beta libraries were sequenced as 87-base-pair reads. The paper's data handling went like this. Across the 700 or so repertoires, a later analysis counted 60 million to 90 million unique TCR beta chains, some 11 million of which were shared by at least two donors. To remove PCR and sequencing errors, raw reads were error-corrected and collapsed into unique sequences using a nearest-neighbor algorithm that merged closely related sequences. CDR3 sequences were aligned to IMGT reference sequences to assign V, D and J gene segments. Each retained sequence needed at least a six-nucleotide match to both a V gene segment and a J gene segment. Rearrangements were classified as productive when the CDR3 lacked stop codons and remained in frame with V and J, and all other rearrangements were classified as non-productive. Following IMGT convention, CDR3 was defined as the stretch from the second conserved V-encoded cysteine to the conserved J-encoded phenylalanine. The earlier analysis of around 640 of the donors excluded sequences that lacked an unambiguous match to a single V gene segment. In an earlier analysis of more than 500 of the donors, a V segment was called functional when productive rearrangements were above 56.7%, and segregating when the standard deviation between donors exceeded 5%. To diagnose cytomegalovirus status from the catalog of TCR beta chain sequences, a statistical classification framework was built. V and J gene assignment, in a later analysis, came from comparing TCR nucleotide sequences with IMGT/GENE-DB human TR gene sequences. A later analysis assigned CDR3 sequences and most-parsimonious VDJ recombination scenarios with the TCRdist pipeline. In a later analysis, each TCR beta chain was defined by its CDR3 amino acid sequence together with its V-gene family, and reads without a unique V-gene family were excluded. To address suspected cross-contamination and a sequencing artifact, a later analysis removed approximately 600 highly shared, low-generation-probability nucleotide sequences. In a later analysis, a clonal expansion index for each public chain was calculated from normalized within-repertoire ranks of inferred template counts. A later analysis computed generation probabilities with a VDJ recombination model fitted to out-of-frame rearrangements, and checked the results against IGoR. In a later analysis, TCR-TCR, TCR-HLA and TCR-CMV co-occurrence was scored with hypergeometric tests, and a repertoire-size bias correction was applied to TCR pairs. To estimate false discovery rates, a later analysis permuted the HLA or CMV assignments 20 times. In a later analysis, co-occurring TCRs were grouped with DBSCAN, and TCRdist sequence similarity was added when clustering was performed within HLA-allele-positive subsets. Co-occurrence clustering excluded repertoires with fewer than 30,000 or more than 120,000 public chains, plus five with anomalous nucleotide sharing. TCRdb retrieved this table from immuneACCESS and kept in-frame rearrangements only. Not all clones are present; in checked studies, unresolved V genes account for under half, and no reason is known for the remainder. The V and J calls and clone size come from that table; D and trimming were worked out from the DNA. The sample table gives 20,000 to 25,000 clones. In total, the top ten clones hold around a fifth of the sample.

The cohort consisted of fewer than 700 healthy bone marrow donors. Cohort members were all nominally healthy when sampled, although unrecorded immune exposures were likely present. The donor was CMV seropositive and belonged to the group of about 290 seropositive cohort members. Every donor gave a peripheral blood sample, and the peripheral blood mononuclear cells from that sample were used for TCR beta sequencing. The Qiagen DNeasy Blood Extraction Kit was used to extract genomic DNA from the blood cell samples. With regard to this clone: Its antigen is still unknown.

The CDR3 has 13 amino acids, counting the end cysteine and phenylalanine. The DNA shown is the 39-base CDR3, in frame from base 1. CDR1 and CDR2 were assigned from the germline V gene as SGHVS and FQNEAQ. V is shortened by 5 bases, J by 4 bases, and the region joining them spans 11 bases. Sample: PBMCs. The sequence came from a man between 60 and 70 years old in good health and CMV-seropositive. This chain is built from TRBV7-8 and TRBJ1-1, and perhaps TRBD1 as D gene, on 6 matching bases. CDR3 reads: CASSTRGGTEAFF. The DNA reads TGTGCCAGCAGCACCCGAGGGGGCACTGAAGCTTTCTTT. With the portions outside the CDR3 filled from the reference TRBV7-8 and TRBJ1-1 genes, the complete variable region becomes GAGVSQSPRYKVAKRGQDVALRCDPISGHVSLFWYQQALGQGPEFLTYFQNEAQLDKSGLPSDRFFAERPEGSVSTLKIQRTQQEDSAVYLCASSTRGGTEAFFGQGTRLTVV.